The 24 T cell receptor beta chains in this list originate from one sample, sequenced in a study of OX40 agonist ivuxolimab in advanced cancers. The data were produced by immunoSEQ multiplex PCR, yet TCRdb's version contains in-frame clones alone and is incomplete. The table includes just under 85,000 clones, less than 90% detected once. Material: CD4+ or CD8+ T cells sorted from blood, obtained in a trial of the OX40 agonist ivuxolimab. The receptor source for this set is an adult with an advanced solid tumor such as melanoma, head and neck, liver or kidney cancer.

V and J are TRBV2 and TRBJ1-2; 8 bases are a match to TRBD1. The V gene's germline CDR1 is SNHLY and CDR2 FYNNEI. V shed 6 bases and J 6 bases; nucleotides not matched to a gene: 12. The CDR3 runs 15 residues. This CDR3 reads CASRALLTGEDGYTF. CDR3 DNA sequence: TGTGCCAGCAGGGCCCTACTGACAGGGGAGGATGGCTACACCTTC.

The DNA of the CDR3 is TGTGCCTGGAGCCCCGACAGGGGGAGAATTGAACTGTTTTTT. It codes for CAWSPDRGRIELFF. The rearrangement uses TRBV30 and TRBJ1-4, with 9 bases fitting TRBD1. V trimming: 3 bases; J trimming: 12 bases; junction bases outside the gene matches: 11. The CDR3 runs to 14 residues. CDR1 is GTSNPN and CDR2 is SVGIG in the germline V gene (reference sequence).

This clone was found once. V gene TRBV27 combines with J gene TRBJ2-2; TRBD2 agrees at 7 bases. The junction had 10 bases not matched to a gene; V was cut back by 5 bases and J by 1 base. CDR3 length: 17 amino acids. Germline V CDR1 and CDR2: MNHEY, SMNVEV (reference sequence). CDR3 coding DNA: TGTGCCAGCAGTCCACCCCCCCGCGGGGGGAACACCGGGGAGCTGTTTTTT. This gives the protein CASSPPPRGGNTGELFF.

This chain uses TRBV5-1 with TRBJ1-4; TRBD1 aligns across 9 bases. V lost 0 bases to trimming and J lost 5 bases; unmatched junction nucleotides: 8. From germline, CDR1 is SGHRS and CDR2 YFSETQ. The CDR3 length is 17 residues. The CDR3 DNA reads TGCGCCAGCAGCTTGGGGGAAGGGACAGGGCACAATGAAAAACTGTTTTTT. It translates to CASSLGEGTGHNEKLFF.

V gene TRBV6-4 combines with J gene TRBJ1-1; D gene unclear. Germline V gene data show CDR1 as MRHNA and CDR2 as SNTAGT. The CDR3 covers 13 residues. Trimming stripped 6 bases from V and 4 bases from J, with 12 bases between. The CDR3 nucleotides read TGTGCCAGCAGGCGAGAGGTGGGCACTGAAGCTTTCTTT. This sequence encodes CASRREVGTEAFF.

There are a few counts of this clone. The V and J genes are TRBV15 and TRBJ1-6; D ambiguous. Trimming cost V 6 bases and J 7 bases, with 10 bases left between them. CDR3 length: 13 residues. CDR1 is LNHNV and CDR2 is YYDKDF in the germline V gene (reference sequence). CDR3 protein: CATSREGNSPLHF. In DNA form, the CDR3 reads TGTGCCACCAGTCGAGAGGGAAATTCACCCCTCCACTTT.

The V gene is TRBV7-2, the J gene TRBJ2-1; 13 nucleotides match TRBD2. V lost 5 bases, J lost 8 bases, and 9 bases stayed unmatched. The CDR3 is made up of 16 amino acids. CDR1 and CDR2 from the germline V gene are SGHTA and FQGNSA. As DNA, the CDR3 is TGTGCCAGCAGCCCAGGACTAGCGGGGGCCGCGGATGAGCAGTTCTTC. Its protein product is CASSPGLAGAADEQFF.

V gene TRBV9 combines with J gene TRBJ2-2; 7 nucleotides agree with TRBD2. Trimming cost V 1 base and J 6 bases; bases outside gene matches: 9. Germline-derived CDR1 and CDR2 are SGDLS and YYNGEE. This CDR3 has 16 amino acids. The CDR3 protein is CASSVYRTRSAGELFF. The CDR3, as DNA: TGTGCCAGCAGCGTATACCGGACTAGGAGTGCCGGGGAGCTGTTTTTT.

This clone came up a few times. The J gene is TRBJ1-5, the V gene TRBV5-4; D remains unclear. The CDR3 totals 15 residues. Germline loops: CDR1 SGHNT, CDR2 YYREEE (reference sequence). V lost 0 bases, J lost 2 bases, and 9 bases lay in between. CDR3 sequence (DNA): TGTGCCAGCAGCTTGGGTCCGGTGGGCAATCAGCCCCAGCATTTT. It codes for CASSLGPVGNQPQHF. The entire variable domain, with the rest obtained from reference TRBV5-4 and TRBJ1-5, is as follows: ETGVTQSPTHLIKTRGQQVTLRCSSQSGHNTVSWYQQALGQGPQFIFQYYREEENGRGNFPPRFSGLQFPNYSSELNVNALELDDSALYLCASSLGPVGNQPQHFGDGTRLSIL.

The chain links TRBV6-6 to TRBJ2-7; 7 bases line up with TRBD2. The CDR3 sequence is 14 residues long. J lost 2 bases, V lost 5 bases, and 6 bases had no gene match. Per the germline V gene, CDR1 is MNHNY and CDR2 is SVGAGI (reference sequence). The CDR3 DNA sequence: TGTGCCAGCAGTACCTCAGGACTAGCCTACGAGCAGTACTTC. Amino acids: CASSTSGLAYEQYF.

J is TRBJ1-2 and V is TRBV6-5; D perhaps matches TRBD1 (5 bases). From germline, CDR1 is MNHEY and CDR2 SVGAGI. V lost 0 bases and J 7 bases, leaving 12 bases between the germline ends. The CDR3 runs 14 residues. The CDR3 DNA sequence: TGTGCCAGCAGTTACTCCAGGGCTAAGAGTGGCTACACCTTC. Encoded protein: CASSYSRAKSGYTF.

The genes are TRBV5-6 and TRBJ1-1; D remains ambiguous. Germline values: CDR1 SGHDT, CDR2 YYEEEE. Trimming stripped 1 base from V and 0 bases from J, with 10 bases between. The CDR3 is 15 amino acids. CDR3 nucleotide sequence: TGTGCCAGCAGCTTGTCATGGTCGGTGAACACTGAAGCTTTCTTT. It translates to CASSLSWSVNTEAFF.

V is TRBV5-4 and J is TRBJ2-1; 9 nucleotides match TRBD1. The trim removed 4 bases at V and 6 bases at J, leaving 11 bases unmatched. From germline, CDR1 is SGHNT and CDR2 YYREEE (reference sequence). CDR3 length: 16 amino acids. The CDR3 region has the DNA TGTGCCAGCAGCGCTCCGGCGGGACAGGGCCCCAATGAGCAGTTCTTC. It encodes CASSAPAGQGPNEQFF.

This chain connects TRBV4-3 to TRBJ2-6, with 7 bases aligning to TRBD1. Per the germline V gene, CDR1 is LGHNA and CDR2 is YSLEER. Unmatched junction bases numbered 4, after V lost 4 bases and J lost 4 bases. There are 15 residues in the CDR3. CDR3 loop: CASSRQGHGANVLTF. The CDR3 DNA sequence: TGCGCCAGCAGCCGACAGGGACACGGGGCCAACGTCCTGACTTTC.

The CDR3 reads CASTNPGLPRGQYF. CDR3 DNA sequence: TGTGCCAGCACCAATCCGGGACTCCCCCGAGGGCAGTACTTC. V gene TRBV11-2 combines with J gene TRBJ2-7; D possibly corresponds to TRBD2 (6 bases). Trimming cost V 7 bases and J 9 bases, with 22 bases left between them. The CDR3 runs to 14 residues. Germline loops: CDR1 SGHAT, CDR2 FQNNGV.

There are a few counts of this clone. This specimen includes other DNA sequences encoding the same CDR3. The rearrangement uses TRBV30 and TRBJ1-1, with a possible D match to TRBD1 (6 bases). The CDR3 sequence is 13 residues long. Germline V gene data show CDR1 as GTSNPN and CDR2 as SVGIG (reference sequence). Trimming took 0 bases from V and 1 from J, leaving 6 bases between them. The CDR3 here is CAWSVQGNTEAFF. DNA for the CDR3: TGTGCCTGGAGTGTACAGGGGAACACTGAAGCTTTCTTT.

This clone appeared once. This chain joins TRBV18 and TRBJ2-1; TRBD2 agrees at 7 bases. The germline CDR1 and CDR2 sequences are KGHSH and LQKENI. CDR3 length equals 15 residues. Trimming cost V 7 bases and J 0 bases; bases outside gene matches: 6. The CDR3 DNA reads TGTGCCAGCTGCAGTCGCGGGAGCTCCTACAATGAGCAGTTCTTC. Residues: CASCSRGSSYNEQFF. The variable domain in full, with the rest retrieved from reference TRBV18 and TRBJ2-1, is NAGVMQNPRHLVRRRGQEARLRCSPMKGHSHVYWYRQLPEEGLKFMVYLQKENIIDESGMPKERFSAEFPKEGPSILRIQQVVRGDSAAYFCASCSRGSSYNEQFFGPGTRLTVL.

This chain connects TRBV7-2 to TRBJ1-6; 9 bases match TRBD1. This CDR3 has 15 residues. CDR1 is SGHTA, CDR2 FQGNSA, per germline. The junction had 12 bases not matched to a gene; V was cut back by 4 bases and J by 14 bases. The CDR3 bases are TGTGCCAGCAGCTCCCAGGGGACAGGGCTCCAAGCCCTCCACTTT. Translating it yields CASSSQGTGLQALHF.

The CDR3 here is CASSLNGNNYGYTF. Written as DNA, the CDR3 is TGTGCCAGCAGCTTAAACGGGAATAACTATGGCTACACCTTC. The chain uses TRBV7-8 and TRBJ1-2; D call uncertain. V shed 2 bases and J shed 1 base, with 8 bases lying between them. Germline-derived CDR1 and CDR2 are SGHVS and FQNEAQ. CDR3 length equals 14 residues.

Only a few counts were recorded for this clone. The chain recombines TRBV4-2 with TRBJ2-3; tentative D call: TRBD2 (7 bases). CDR1 is LGHNA, CDR2 YNFKEQ, per germline. CDR3 size: 16 residues. V was cut by 0 bases and J by 10 bases, with 20 bases left in between. The DNA for the CDR3 is TGTGCCAGCAGCCAAGAGACTGGGGGGGCCGGGCGGTCGCAGTATTTT. It codes for CASSQETGGAGRSQYF.

The CDR3 DNA sequence: TGTGCCTGGAGGGAAAACAGGAATTCTGGAAACACCATATATTTT. Residues: CAWRENRNSGNTIYF. This chain links TRBV30 with TRBJ1-3; tentative D call: TRBD1 (5 bases). This CDR3 comprises 15 residues. Germline CDR1 is GTSNPN and CDR2 is SVGIG (reference sequence). Trimming took 3 bases from V and 1 from J, leaving 13 bases between them.

The sample holds one count of this clone. The chain has TRBV15 and TRBJ2-5, with D perhaps assigned TRBD1 or TRBD2 (6 bases each). Trimming shortened V by 4 bases and J by 4 bases, and 16 bases separated the two germline ends. The germline V gene has CDR1 LNHNV and CDR2 YYDKDF (reference sequence). The CDR3 is made up of 15 amino acids. CDR3 DNA: TGTGCCACCAGCATGCGTCGGGGGCTAGGAGAGACCCAGTACTTC. Its protein is CATSMRRGLGETQYF. Together with reference TRBV15 and TRBJ2-5, the CDR3 gives the full variable domain: DAMVIQNPRYQVTQFGKPVTLSCSQTLNHNVMYWYQQKSSQAPKLLFHYYDKDFNNEADTPDNFQSRRPNTSFCFLDIRSPGLGDTAMYLCATSMRRGLGETQYFGPGTRLLVL.

V and J are TRBV5-1 and TRBJ2-5, with D possibly TRBD2 on 6 matching bases. The V end lost 2 bases, the J end lost 4 bases, and 12 bases lay between the germline ends. The CDR3 contains 14 residues. CDR1 is SGHRS and CDR2 is YFSETQ in the germline V gene. The CDR3 DNA sequence: TGCGCCAGCAGCTTCGGGGGTGTAAGAGAGACCCAGTACTTC. Amino acid sequence: CASSFGGVRETQYF.

The genes are TRBV4-1 and TRBJ1-2, with D unclear. Germline loops: CDR1 MGHRA, CDR2 YSYEKL. This CDR3 is built from 13 residues. Trimming shortened V by 1 base and J by 8 bases, and 11 bases separated the two germline ends. CDR3 nucleotide sequence: TGCGCCAGCAGCCAAGGCCGTTTCGAAGGCTACACCTTC. Translated, it gives CASSQGRFEGYTF.